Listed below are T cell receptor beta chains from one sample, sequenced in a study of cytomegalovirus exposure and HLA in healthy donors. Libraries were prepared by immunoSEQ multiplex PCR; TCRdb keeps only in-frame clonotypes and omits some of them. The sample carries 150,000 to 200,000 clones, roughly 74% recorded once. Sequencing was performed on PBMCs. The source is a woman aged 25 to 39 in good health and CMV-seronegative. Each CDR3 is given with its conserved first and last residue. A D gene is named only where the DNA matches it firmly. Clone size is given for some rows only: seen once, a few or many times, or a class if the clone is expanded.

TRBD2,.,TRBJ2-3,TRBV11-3,TGTGCCAGCAGCCTTGGGAGGGGTGACCCAGATACGCAGTATTTT,CASSLGRGDPDTQYF
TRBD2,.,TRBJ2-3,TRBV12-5,TGTGCTAGTGGTTTTTTATCCCCCGTTCTAGCGGGGTCGCGGGATACGCAGTATTTT,CASGFLSPVLAGSRDTQYF
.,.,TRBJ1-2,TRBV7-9,TGTGCCAGCAGCTTAAATCGGGGGAACTATGGCTACACCTTC,CASSLNRGNYGYTF
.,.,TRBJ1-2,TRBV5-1,TGCGCCAGCAGCTTAAGAGACTTAGACTATGGCTACACCTTC,CASSLRDLDYGYTF
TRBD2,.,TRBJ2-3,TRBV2,TGTGCCAGCACCCAGAAGACTAGCGGGAGACTAAGGTCTTCCACAGATACGCAGTATTTT,CASTQKTSGRLRSSTDTQYF
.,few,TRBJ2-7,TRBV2,TGTGCCAGCGCCCGGGAGCCCTCCTACGAGCAGTACTTC,CASAREPSYEQYF
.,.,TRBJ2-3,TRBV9,TGTGCCAGCAGCGTAGCGCGGGGAGATACGCAGTATTTT,CASSVARGDTQYF
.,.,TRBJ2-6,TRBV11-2,TGTGCCAGCAGCTTAGATCGTGGGGCCAACGTCCTGACTTTC,CASSLDRGANVLTF
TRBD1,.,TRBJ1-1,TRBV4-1,TGCGCCAGCAGCCAACCGACAGGGAGGAACACTGAAGCTTTCTTT,CASSQPTGRNTEAFF
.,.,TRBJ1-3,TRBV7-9,TGTTCCAGCAGCCCAGGGCTAAATCTCAGTGTTTCTGGAAACACCATATATTTT,CSSSPGLNLSVSGNTIYF
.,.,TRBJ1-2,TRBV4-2,TGTGCCAGCAGCCAAGAGGGGGGGTATGGCTACACCTTC,CASSQEGGYGYTF
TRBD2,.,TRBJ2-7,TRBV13,TGTGCCAGCAGCTCTCGGGGGGACTCCTACGAGCAGTACTTC,CASSSRGDSYEQYF
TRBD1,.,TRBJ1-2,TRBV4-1,TGCGCCAGCAGCCAAACAAGGGACAGGGGAAAGAAGGACTATGGCTACACCTTC,CASSQTRDRGKKDYGYTF
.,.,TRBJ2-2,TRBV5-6,TGTGCCAGCAGCTTGGGTGACACTACCGGGGAGCTGTTTTTT,CASSLGDTTGELFF
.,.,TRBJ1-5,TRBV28,TGTGCCAGCAGCTGGGGCGGGAATAGCAATCAGCCCCAGCATTTT,CASSWGGNSNQPQHF
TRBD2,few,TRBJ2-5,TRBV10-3,TGTGCCATCAAGCAAGCGGGAAGTGGCGGAGAGACCCAGTACTTC,CAIKQAGSGGETQYF
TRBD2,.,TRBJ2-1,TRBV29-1,TGCAGCGTCGAAAATCGACTAGCGGTTTACAATGAGCAGTTCTTC,CSVENRLAVYNEQFF
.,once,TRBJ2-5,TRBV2,TGTGCCAGCAGTGAGGCCAACCAAGAGACCCAGTACTTC,CASSEANQETQYF
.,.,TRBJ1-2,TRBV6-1,TGTGCCAGCAGGGGTGCAACTTTGGGCGGCTACACCTTC,CASRGATLGGYTF
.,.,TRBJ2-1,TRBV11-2,TGTGCCAGCAGCTTACTGACTCTCTACAATGAGCAGTTCTTC,CASSLLTLYNEQFF
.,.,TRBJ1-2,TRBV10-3,TGTGCCATCAGTGAGCCCCGGGGGCCGGGGGGCTATGGCTACACCTTC,CAISEPRGPGGYGYTF
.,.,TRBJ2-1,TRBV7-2,TGTGCCAGCAGATTTAAAGGGGCGAAATACAATGAGCAGTTCTTC,CASRFKGAKYNEQFF
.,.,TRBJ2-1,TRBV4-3,TGCGCCAGCAGCCAATTTCAGGGTAATGAGCAGTTCTTC,CASSQFQGNEQFF